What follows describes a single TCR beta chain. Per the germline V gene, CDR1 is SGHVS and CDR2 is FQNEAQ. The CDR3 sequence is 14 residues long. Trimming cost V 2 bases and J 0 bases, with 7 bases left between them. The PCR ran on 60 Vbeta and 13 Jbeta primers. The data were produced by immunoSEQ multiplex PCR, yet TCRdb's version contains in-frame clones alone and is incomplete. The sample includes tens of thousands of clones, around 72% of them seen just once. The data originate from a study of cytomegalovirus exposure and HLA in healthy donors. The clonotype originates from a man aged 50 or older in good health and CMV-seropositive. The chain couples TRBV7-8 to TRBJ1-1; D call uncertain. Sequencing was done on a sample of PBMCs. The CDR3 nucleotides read TGTGCCAGCAGCTTAAGCGCGGTGAACACTGAAGCTTTCTTT. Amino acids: CASSLSAVNTEAFF.